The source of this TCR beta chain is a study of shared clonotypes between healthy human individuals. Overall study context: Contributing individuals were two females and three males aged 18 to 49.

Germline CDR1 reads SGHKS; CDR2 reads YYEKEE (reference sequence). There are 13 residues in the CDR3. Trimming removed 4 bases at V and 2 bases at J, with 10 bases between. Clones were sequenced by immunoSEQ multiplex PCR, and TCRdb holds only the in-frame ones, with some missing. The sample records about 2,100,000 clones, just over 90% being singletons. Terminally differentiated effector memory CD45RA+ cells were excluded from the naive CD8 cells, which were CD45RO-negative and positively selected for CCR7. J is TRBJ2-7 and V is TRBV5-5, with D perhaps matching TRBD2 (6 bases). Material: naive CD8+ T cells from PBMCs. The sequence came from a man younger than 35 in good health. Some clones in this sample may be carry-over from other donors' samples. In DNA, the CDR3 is TGTGCCAGCAGCCCGGAGGGACCCTACGAGCAGTACTTC. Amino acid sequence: CASSPEGPYEQYF.